This section outlines one T cell receptor (beta chain) sequence together with its context. What it binds is unknown. This CDR3 comprises 16 residues. The germline V gene encodes CDR1 SGHRS and CDR2 YFSETQ. Between the trimmed V and J ends, which lost 0 bases and 0 bases, there was a span of 7 bases. TCRdb's copy holds only in-frame clones and misses some; the assay was immunoSEQ multiplex PCR. The sample holds tens of thousands of clones, 80% to 90% seen once. The data are from a study of OX40 agonist ivuxolimab in advanced cancers. Study-wide results and limits: At 0.1 to 3.0 mg/kg and by week 6, CD4+ and CD8+ T cells in the blood had expanded clonally.

The sample in question was CD4+ or CD8+ T cells sorted from blood, obtained in a trial of the OX40 agonist ivuxolimab. The clonotype originates from an adult with an advanced solid tumor such as melanoma, head and neck, liver or kidney cancer. This chain uses TRBV5-1 with TRBJ2-6, with D unclear. This CDR3 is CASSLAPGSGANVLTF. The CDR3 region has the DNA TGCGCCAGCAGCTTGGCCCCAGGCTCTGGGGCCAACGTCCTGACTTTC.